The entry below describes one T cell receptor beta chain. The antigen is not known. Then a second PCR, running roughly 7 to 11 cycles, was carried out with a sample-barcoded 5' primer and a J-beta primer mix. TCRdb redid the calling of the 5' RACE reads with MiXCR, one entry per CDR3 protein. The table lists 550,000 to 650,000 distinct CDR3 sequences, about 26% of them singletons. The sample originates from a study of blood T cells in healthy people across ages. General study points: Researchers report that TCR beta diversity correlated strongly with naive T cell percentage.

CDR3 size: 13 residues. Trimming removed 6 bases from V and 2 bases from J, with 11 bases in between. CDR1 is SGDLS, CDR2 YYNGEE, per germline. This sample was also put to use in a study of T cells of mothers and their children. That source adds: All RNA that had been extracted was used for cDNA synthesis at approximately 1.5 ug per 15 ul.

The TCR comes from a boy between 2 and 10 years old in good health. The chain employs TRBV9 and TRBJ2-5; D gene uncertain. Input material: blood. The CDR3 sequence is CASNRQEQETQYF. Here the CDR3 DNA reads TGTGCCAGCAACCGGCAAGAACAAGAGACCCAGTACTTC. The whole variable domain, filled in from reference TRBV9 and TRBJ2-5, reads DSGVTQTPKHLITATGQRVTLRCSPRSGDLSVYWYQQSLDQGLQFLIQYYNGEERAKGNILERFSAQQFPDLHSELNLSSLELGDSALYFCASNRQEQETQYFGPGTRLLVL.